This T cell receptor (beta chain) was recorded in a study of shared clonotypes between healthy human individuals. Produced via immunoSEQ multiplex PCR; TCRdb's table is partial and in-frame only. The sample has more than 500,000 clones; 95% are singletons. The naive CD8 population came from CD45RO-negative cells selected for CCR7, without terminally differentiated effector memory CD45RA+ cells. Germline CDR1 is MDHEN and CDR2 is SYDVKM. CDR3 length: 11 residues. V shed 5 bases and J shed 3 bases, with 4 bases lying between them. The clonotype originates from a woman aged 25 to 39 in good health. Source material: naive CD8+ T cells sorted from blood. The V call is TRBV28, the J call TRBJ1-2; no clear D gene. The chain's CDR3 is CASSVDYGYTF. In DNA form, the CDR3 reads TGTGCCAGCAGTGTGGACTATGGCTACACCTTC.